Described below is a single T cell receptor (beta chain) sequence and its context. Sequenced by immunoSEQ multiplex PCR; TCRdb stores in-frame clones only, minus some. The data contain around 2.3 million clones, roughly 95% of them seen just once; the ten biggest clones take up roughly 0.13%. These data come from a study of shared clonotypes between healthy human individuals. The CDR3 is 15 residues long. The V gene's germline CDR1 is KGHSH and CDR2 LQKENI. V lost 3 bases to trimming and J lost 4 bases; unmatched junction nucleotides: 5. Sequencing used naive CD4+ T cells sorted from blood. This sample's subset: CD45RA+ positively selected. The chain carries TRBV18 and TRBJ1-3; TRBD1 matches at 8 bases. The sequence came from a man between 18 and 35 years old in good health. The CDR3 sequence: CASSPGQGGGNTIYF. The CDR3 DNA reads as TGTGCCAGCTCACCCGGACAGGGCGGCGGAAACACCATATATTTT.